These 17 T cell receptor beta chains were sequenced from one sample in a study of T cell changes during pregnancy in multiple sclerosis. The repertoire was sequenced with immunoSEQ multiplex PCR; TCRdb's copy has only in-frame clones and lacks some. The sample holds fewer than 85,000 clones; around nine tenths are singletons and the top ten take around 1.6%. The specimen was peripheral blood, collected in the first trimester of pregnancy. Receptor source: a female donor in good health, enrolled as a control in a pregnancy study.

The chain combines TRBV27 with TRBJ2-3, with D maybe TRBD2 (6 bases). The germline V and J ends were trimmed by 0 bases and 4 bases, with 14 bases remaining between them. The CDR3 has 16 amino acids. Germline-derived CDR1 and CDR2 are MNHEY and SMNVEV (reference sequence). CDR3: CASSLSRRGGADTQYF. DNA of the CDR3: TGTGCCAGCAGTTTATCCCGGCGGGGAGGAGCAGATACGCAGTATTTT.

DNA for the CDR3: TGTGCCACCAGCAGAGATCAGCCGGCGCCAGGGGGCTCCTACGAGCAGTACTTC. This encodes CATSRDQPAPGGSYEQYF. V usage is TRBV15 and J usage is TRBJ2-7; TRBD1 agrees at 7 bases. V lost 0 bases to trimming and J lost 0 bases; unmatched junction nucleotides: 11. CDR1 is LNHNV, CDR2 YYDKDF, per germline (reference sequence). The CDR3 has 18 residues.

The chain employs TRBV2 and TRBJ1-5; a possible D gene is TRBD1 (6 bases). There are 16 residues in the CDR3. The V gene's germline CDR1 is SNHLY and CDR2 FYNNEI. V lost 4 bases and J 7 bases, leaving 20 bases between the germline ends. The CDR3 bases are TGTGCCAGCAGTGGTAAGGGGAGGGGGACGGGACAGCCCCAGCATTTT. Translation gives CASSGKGRGTGQPQHF.

This clone turned up a few times. This sequence joins TRBV4-2 and TRBJ2-3; 10 nucleotides agree with TRBD2. V trimming: 0 bases; J trimming: 1 base; junction bases outside the gene matches: 1. This CDR3 is 16 amino acids long. The germline V gene has CDR1 LGHNA and CDR2 YNFKEQ. The CDR3 region has the DNA TGTGCCAGCAGCCAAGATCTAGCGGGAGGCACAGATACGCAGTATTTT. Translated, it gives CASSQDLAGGTDTQYF.

The genes are TRBV6-1 and TRBJ1-5; TRBD1 matches at 7 bases. The CDR3 loop spans 14 amino acids. The germline V gene has CDR1 MNHNS and CDR2 SASEGT. Germline trimming cut 8 bases from V and 2 bases from J; bases unmatched to any gene: 6. CDR3 amino acids: CASRQGWGNQPQHF. The CDR3 coding sequence is TGTGCCAGCCGACAGGGTTGGGGCAATCAGCCCCAGCATTTT.

V is TRBV19 and J is TRBJ2-3; TRBD1 is a possible D gene (6 bases). V was clipped by 1 base and J by 0 bases, with 8 bases between them. The length of the CDR3 is 15 residues. In germline, CDR1 is LNHDA, CDR2 SQIVND (reference sequence). The CDR3 coding sequence is TGTGCCAGTAGTATAGCCAGGGGTAGCACAGATACGCAGTATTTT. It encodes CASSIARGSTDTQYF.

The rearrangement joins TRBV2 to TRBJ2-1; 7 nucleotides align to TRBD1. CDR3 size: 14 residues. V lost 2 bases and J lost 4; bases outside the gene matches: 2. The germline V gene has CDR1 SNHLY and CDR2 FYNNEI. CDR3 nucleotides: TGTGCCAGCAGTGAACAGGGGGTTTACAATGAGCAGTTCTTC. It specifies CASSEQGVYNEQFF.

This rearrangement joins TRBV28 to TRBJ1-3; 7 bases are shared with TRBD1. This CDR3 region has 17 residues. Germline values: CDR1 MDHEN, CDR2 SYDVKM. Trimming removed 4 bases from V and 3 bases from J; junction bases left unmatched: 12. The CDR3 here is CASSSPTGEGIGNTIYF. The CDR3 DNA reads as TGTGCCAGCAGTTCTCCTACAGGGGAAGGGATTGGAAACACCATATATTTT.

The chain carries TRBV9 and TRBJ2-7; 14 bases map to TRBD2. Unmatched junction bases numbered 8, after V lost 4 bases and J lost 2 bases. In germline, CDR1 is SGDLS, CDR2 YYNGEE. The CDR3 length is 17 residues. DNA of the CDR3: TGTGCCAGCAGCCCGGGACTAGCGGGAGATATTACCTACGAGCAGTACTTC. Translated: CASSPGLAGDITYEQYF.

The CDR3 DNA sequence: TGTGCCAGCAGTTACTCGGGGACAGGGGTACATGAGCAGTTCTTC. Translation gives CASSYSGTGVHEQFF. The chain combines TRBV6-6 with TRBJ2-1, with TRBD1 matching 10 bases. Per the germline V gene, CDR1 is MNHNY and CDR2 is SVGAGI (reference sequence). The CDR3 covers 15 residues. J lost 8 bases, V lost 0 bases, and 4 bases had no gene match.

The chain uses TRBV7-2 and TRBJ2-7; 8 bases match TRBD2. CDR3 length equals 17 residues. V shed 5 bases and J 1 base; nucleotides not matched to a gene: 13. Per the germline V gene, CDR1 is SGHTA and CDR2 is FQGNSA. The CDR3 DNA reads as TGTGCCAGCAGCCCCGGGGGAGCGGGGGCAGCGTCCTACGAGCAGTACTTC. Residues: CASSPGGAGAASYEQYF.

J is TRBJ2-2 and V is TRBV7-9, with 9 nucleotides matching TRBD1. Germline lookup yields CDR1 SEHNR and CDR2 FQNEAQ (reference sequence). Trimming at V came to 6 bases and at J to 5 bases, leaving 7 bases not matched to a gene. The CDR3 has 15 residues. CDR3 amino acids: CASRSGTGPTGELFF. DNA of the CDR3: TGTGCCAGCAGATCCGGGACAGGGCCAACCGGGGAGCTGTTTTTT.

The chain employs TRBV5-4 and TRBJ2-3; 8 nucleotides align to TRBD1. The V segment lost 7 bases and the J segment 2 bases; nucleotides outside the gene matches: 6. CDR1 and CDR2 (germline): SGHNT, YYREEE (reference sequence). The CDR3 is 14 residues long. The CDR3 DNA reads as TGTGCCAGCTATAGGACAGGGAACACAGATACGCAGTATTTT. Protein product: CASYRTGNTDTQYF.

J is TRBJ2-7 and V is TRBV15; 7 bases agree with TRBD2. Unmatched junction bases numbered 3, after V lost 0 bases and J lost 4 bases. This CDR3 has 14 residues. Germline V gene data show CDR1 as LNHNV and CDR2 as YYDKDF (reference sequence). This chain's CDR3 is CATSRDLGGYEQYF. DNA of the CDR3: TGTGCCACCAGCAGAGATCTCGGGGGGTACGAGCAGTACTTC.

This chain links TRBV5-1 with TRBJ1-4, with 7 bases fitting TRBD1. Germline CDR1 is SGHRS and CDR2 is YFSETQ. The CDR3 is made up of 14 amino acids. V gave up 5 bases and J gave up 4 bases; unmatched junction bases: 5. The CDR3 coding sequence is TGCGCCAGCAGAAAACAGGGGCTTAATGAAAAACTGTTTTTT. It specifies CASRKQGLNEKLFF. The full variable domain, its missing parts supplied by reference TRBV5-1 and TRBJ1-4, is KAGVTQTPRYLIKTRGQQVTLSCSPISGHRSVSWYQQTPGQGLQFLFEYFSETQRNKGNFPGRFSGRQFSNSRSEMNVSTLELGDSALYLCASRKQGLNEKLFFGSGTQLSVL.

This clone was seen a single time. This chain connects TRBV19 to TRBJ1-3; unclear D gene. Between the trimmed V and J ends, which lost 5 bases and 2 bases, there was a span of 10 bases. There are 14 residues in the CDR3. Germline CDR1 is LNHDA and CDR2 is SQIVND (reference sequence). CDR3 protein: CASSAQDPGNTIYF. The DNA for the CDR3 is TGTGCCAGTAGTGCCCAGGATCCTGGAAACACCATATATTTT.

This chain uses TRBV5-1 with TRBJ2-2; 7 nucleotides match TRBD1. CDR3 size: 15 residues. V gave up 4 bases and J gave up 2 bases; unmatched junction bases: 5. CDR1 SGHRS and CDR2 YFSETQ come from the germline V gene. The CDR3 region has the DNA TGCGCCAGCAGCGCGACAGGGACCAACACCGGGGAGCTGTTTTTT. As protein: CASSATGTNTGELFF.